Shown below are 9 T cell receptor beta chains from a single sample sequenced in a study of T-cell memory formation after mild COVID-19. TCRdb processed the 5' RACE reads anew with MiXCR; each CDR3 protein has one entry. The sample has roughly 560,000 distinct CDR3 sequences, about a fifth seen once; the top ten hold around 12%. The sequencing sample was made of PBMCs or a T cell subset sorted from them (not recorded which). Receptors originate from an adult woman who had mild COVID-19 (a few samples of this study predate the infection). Cell type and time point are not known.

V gene TRBV7-8 combines with J gene TRBJ2-1; perhaps TRBD1 as D (6 bases). Germline V lookup: CDR1 SGHVS, CDR2 FQNEAQ. The CDR3 is made up of 13 amino acids. V was clipped by 5 bases and J by 10 bases, with 15 bases between them. The CDR3 loop reads CASSTGQRDEQFF. CDR3 nucleotides: TGTGCCAGCAGCACCGGACAGCGCGACGAGCAGTTCTTC.

This clonotype has more than one count but fewer than ten. The chain joins TRBV7-9 to TRBJ2-6; D remains unclear. The V end lost 7 bases, the J end lost 0 bases, and 10 bases lay between the germline ends. In germline, CDR1 is SEHNR, CDR2 FQNEAQ (reference sequence). The CDR3 contains 15 residues. CDR3 DNA: TGTGCCAGCACCCCCCGGAACTCTGGGGCCAACGTCCTGACTTTC. Encoded protein: CASTPRNSGANVLTF.

Details on this clonotype: Being one base from a much bigger clone, this may be a read error. This sequence joins TRBV5-5 and TRBJ2-3, with 13 bases fitting TRBD2. Germline CDR1 SGHKS, CDR2 YYEKEE (reference sequence). The CDR3 sequence is 16 residues long. V lost 2 bases and J lost 2; bases outside the gene matches: 2. The CDR3 nucleotides are TGTGCCAGCAGCTTTGGGACTAGCGGGAACACAGATACGCAGTATTTT. Translating gives CASSFGTSGNTDTQYF.

This chain links TRBV6-5 with TRBJ1-4, with D hard to call. The CDR3 loop spans 14 amino acids. Germline loops: CDR1 MNHEY, CDR2 SVGAGI. V was pared by 7 bases and J by 8 bases, with 17 bases between. The DNA of the CDR3 is TGTGCCAGCACCTACGAATGGGGAGGAGAAAAACTGTTTTTT. This codes for CASTYEWGGEKLFF.

This rearrangement joins TRBV24-1 to TRBJ2-5; D perhaps matches TRBD2 (6 bases). Germline V CDR1 and CDR2: KGHDR, SFDVKD. Between the trimmed V and J ends, which lost 10 bases and 2 bases, there was a span of 13 bases. There are 13 residues in the CDR3. The CDR3 nucleotides are TGTGCCACTCAAGCCCGGGGGCAAGAGACCCAGTACTTC. It yields the protein CATQARGQETQYF.

The rearrangement uses TRBV3-1 and TRBJ1-5; D not certain. Per germline, CDR1 LGHDT and CDR2 YNNKEL (reference sequence). The CDR3 consists of 15 residues. Trimming left V 0 bases short and J 4 bases short, with 10 bases between. The chain's CDR3 is CASSQDSGDNQPQHF. CDR3 nucleotides: TGTGCCAGCAGCCAAGATTCCGGTGATAATCAGCCCCAGCATTTT.

The V call is TRBV9, the J call TRBJ2-5; no definite D call. There are 13 residues in the CDR3. V was cut by 2 bases and J by 5 bases, with 10 bases left in between. Germline CDR1 is SGDLS and CDR2 is YYNGEE. This chain's CDR3 is CASSVTQTETQYF. For the CDR3, the DNA is TGTGCCAGCAGCGTGACACAGACGGAGACCCAGTACTTC.

The V and J genes are TRBV15 and TRBJ2-7; a possible D gene is TRBD1 (5 bases). The CDR3 sequence is 13 residues long. The V and J ends lost 1 base and 7 bases respectively, with 11 bases between them. The germline CDR1 and CDR2 sequences are LNHNV and YYDKDF (reference sequence). The CDR3 is CATSRVSRDEQYF. The DNA for the CDR3 is TGTGCCACCAGCAGAGTTAGCAGGGATGAGCAGTACTTC.

The chain combines TRBV7-2 with TRBJ2-7; TRBD1 matches 11 bases. The CDR3 loop spans 15 amino acids. V dropped 4 bases and J dropped 5; count of bases not matched to a gene: 7. CDR1 and CDR2 from the germline V gene are SGHTA and FQGNSA. The CDR3 spells CASSYSGTGGNEQYF. In DNA form, the CDR3 reads TGTGCCAGCAGCTACTCCGGGACAGGGGGGAACGAGCAGTACTTC.